The rows below give T cell receptor beta chains drawn from one sample of a study of T cells after posttransplantation cyclophosphamide. This table comes from immunoSEQ multiplex PCR, and its TCRdb copy is limited to in-frame clones, with some not included. This repertoire shows about 24,000 clones, roughly 82% found once; its top ten account for around 5.8%. Sequenced sample: PBMCs. The receptors were gathered from a woman aged 55-69 years with a blood cancer, CMV-positive, and with a related stem cell donor. CDR3s leave out the opening cysteine and the closing phenylalanine or tryptophan. The order of the fields is J gene, V gene, CDR3 protein.

TRBJ2-7 | TRBV10-3 | AISEGTSGGDEQY
TRBJ1-2 | TRBV19 | ASSPGHALGYT
TRBJ2-7 | TRBV2 | ASTIQTGEQY
TRBJ2-5 | TRBV18 | ASSPTRDTRNRETQY
TRBJ1-1 | TRBV7-8 | ASSSLQALNTEAF
TRBJ2-1 | TRBV7-3 | ASSSKPLFGGPYNEQF
TRBJ1-1 | TRBV7-8 | ASSLGDRVGTEAF
TRBJ1-2 | TRBV6-6 | ASREEGNYT
TRBJ2-5 | TRBV2 | AGGGVGETQY
TRBJ2-1 | TRBV7-8 | ASSPPLREGPYNEQF
TRBJ1-2 | TRBV29-1 | SVEDWAFYGYT
TRBJ2-7 | TRBV9 | ASSVGGTPTYEQY
TRBJ2-3 | TRBV7-9 | ASSDWGTDTQY
TRBJ2-7 | TRBV29-1 | SVGTDSSYEQY
TRBJ2-5 | TRBV7-9 | ASSLADRENQETQY